The 14 T cell receptor beta chains reported below all come from one sample, sequenced in a study of blood T cell repertoires in COVID-19 (dated by TCRdb to the early 2020s). Libraries were built with the immunoSEQ multiplex PCR assay. TCRdb provides this immuneACCESS table in a form limited to in-frame rearrangements. Some clones are lacking; in checked studies, under half of them reflect an unresolved V gene, and why the rest are absent is not known. The table for this sample lists around 150,000 clones; about 89% of them were counted only once. The ten largest account for approximately 2.9% of the sample. Sequenced input: peripheral blood. The receptors originated from a man in his 60s with acute or convalescent COVID-19.

This clone was counted a few times. This chain connects TRBV11-1 to TRBJ2-5; TRBD2 is a possible D gene (5 bases). The CDR3 length is 14 residues. Trimming stripped 4 bases from V and 2 bases from J, with 11 bases between. Germline V gene data show CDR1 as SGHAT and CDR2 as FQDESV (reference sequence). The CDR3 coding sequence is TGTGCCAGCAGCTCATTAGCGTTACAAGAGACCCAGTACTTC. The encoded protein is CASSSLALQETQYF.

The rearrangement joins TRBV7-3 to TRBJ2-3; 7 nucleotides line up with TRBD1. CDR3 length equals 14 residues. Germline V gene lookup returns CDR1 SGHTA and CDR2 FQGTGA. The J segment lost 4 bases and the V segment lost 4 bases, leaving 5 bases of the junction unmatched. Here the CDR3 reads CASSSTGTSDTQYF. The CDR3 DNA reads TGTGCCAGCAGCTCGACAGGGACGTCAGATACGCAGTATTTT. Together with reference TRBV7-3 and TRBJ2-3, the CDR3 gives the full variable domain: GAGVSQTPSNKVTEKGKYVELRCDPISGHTALYWYRQSLGQGPEFLIYFQGTGAADDSGLPNDRFFAVRPEGSVSTLKIQRTERGDSAVYLCASSSTGTSDTQYFGPGTRLTVL.

This clone was observed once. The rearrangement joins TRBV4-1 to TRBJ2-1, with 8 bases matching TRBD1. After removal of 1 base from V and 6 bases from J, the junction contained 5 bases not matched to a gene. Germline assignment: CDR1 MGHRA and CDR2 YSYEKL. There are 15 residues in the CDR3. The CDR3 reads CASSQGQGRINEQFF. DNA for the CDR3: TGCGCCAGCAGCCAAGGACAGGGGAGGATCAATGAGCAGTTCTTC.

The V gene is TRBV30, the J gene TRBJ1-3, with 9 positions matching TRBD1. CDR3 length equals 17 residues. The V gene's germline CDR1 is GTSNPN and CDR2 SVGIG (reference sequence). The ends lost 0 bases at V and 6 bases at J; junction bases unmatched: 12. CDR3 region: CAWSVLPLRDRVNTIYF. CDR3 DNA sequence: TGTGCCTGGAGTGTACTTCCCTTACGGGACAGGGTAAACACCATATATTTT.

The chain is built from TRBV6-5 and TRBJ1-2, with 9 bases aligning to TRBD1. V shed 2 bases, J shed 6 bases, and the junction held 4 bases outside the gene matches. The CDR3 is 14 amino acids. Germline values: CDR1 MNHEY, CDR2 SVGAGI. The CDR3 is CASSYRDRDHGYTF. CDR3 coding DNA: TGTGCCAGCAGTTACAGGGACAGGGACCATGGCTACACCTTC.

The CDR3 here is CASRAGGPNEKLFF. As DNA, the CDR3 is TGTGCCAGCAGGGCAGGGGGCCCTAATGAAAAACTGTTTTTT. The chain joins TRBV6-5 to TRBJ1-4; 8 positions agree with TRBD1. Germline-derived CDR1 and CDR2 are MNHEY and SVGAGI. J lost 3 bases, V lost 6 bases, and 3 bases had no gene match. The CDR3 covers 14 residues.

The V call is TRBV15, the J call TRBJ1-1; 7 bases are shared with TRBD1. Looked up from germline, CDR1 is LNHNV and CDR2 is YYDKDF (reference sequence). This CDR3 has 13 amino acids. Germline trimming cut 3 bases from V and 5 bases from J; bases unmatched to any gene: 3. CDR3 sequence (DNA): TGTGCCACCAGCAGTCTGACAGGGACTGAAGCTTTCTTT. Translated: CATSSLTGTEAFF.

This chain uses TRBV27 with TRBJ1-1, with D tentatively TRBD1 (5 bases). The CDR3 spans 14 residues. V was trimmed by 2 bases and J by 5 bases, leaving 12 bases between them. Germline V gene data show CDR1 as MNHEY and CDR2 as SMNVEV (reference sequence). This CDR3 reads CASSLQGARTEAFF. DNA for the CDR3: TGTGCCAGCAGTTTACAAGGGGCGAGGACTGAAGCTTTCTTT.

The rearrangement links TRBV12-3 or TRBV12-4 to TRBJ1-1, with a tentative D call TRBD1 (5 bases). Trimming took off 6 bases at V and 1 base at J, with 9 bases between the two ends. CDR3 length equals 13 residues. CDR3 region: CASRTTANTEAFF. The CDR3 nucleotides are TGTGCCAGCAGGACGACAGCGAACACTGAAGCTTTCTTT.

The V call is TRBV30, the J call TRBJ1-6; perhaps TRBD1 as D (5 bases). Germline V lookup: CDR1 GTSNPN, CDR2 SVGIG (reference sequence). The CDR3 has 13 amino acids. The germline V and J ends were trimmed by 5 bases and 9 bases, with 14 bases remaining between them. The CDR3: CAWVRGAASPLHF. The DNA for the CDR3 is TGTGCCTGGGTCCGCGGGGCGGCTTCACCCCTCCACTTT.

The chain is built from TRBV4-3 and TRBJ1-1; D gene unclear. The CDR3 length is 12 residues. Germline V gene lookup returns CDR1 LGHNA and CDR2 YSLEER. V lost 3 bases and J 3 bases, leaving 5 bases between the germline ends. The CDR3 spells CASSQADTEAFF. For the CDR3, the DNA is TGCGCCAGCAGCCAGGCCGACACTGAAGCTTTCTTT.

As concerns this clone: This could be a read error, since a much larger clone is one nucleotide away. V is TRBV3-1 (or the pseudogene TRBV3-2) and J is TRBJ2-7; D gene ambiguous. V lost 2 bases and J lost 0, with 2 bases in between. The CDR3 has 12 residues. The V gene's germline CDR1 is LGHDT and CDR2 YNNKEL (reference sequence). Here the CDR3 reads CASSQHSYEQYF. CDR3 DNA: TGTGCCAGCAGCCAACACTCCTACGAGCAGTACTTC.

Only a few counts were recorded for this clone. V and J are TRBV27 and TRBJ1-2, with D tentatively TRBD1 (5 bases). With 7 bases removed from V and 6 bases from J, the gap between germline ends came to 18 bases. This CDR3 is 14 amino acids long. Germline V CDR1 and CDR2: MNHEY, SMNVEV (reference sequence). This CDR3 reads CASTAGAGGHGYTF. CDR3 nucleotides: TGTGCCAGCACCGCCGGGGCGGGGGGTCATGGCTACACCTTC.

V is TRBV7-2 and J is TRBJ2-7; the match to TRBD1 covers 8 bases. The V segment lost 1 base and the J segment 0 bases; nucleotides outside the gene matches: 5. Per germline, CDR1 SGHTA and CDR2 FQGNSA. This CDR3 contains 16 residues. The CDR3 coding sequence is TGTGCCAGCAGCTTAGGTTCACAGGGGGTCTCCTACGAGCAGTACTTC. Translating gives CASSLGSQGVSYEQYF.